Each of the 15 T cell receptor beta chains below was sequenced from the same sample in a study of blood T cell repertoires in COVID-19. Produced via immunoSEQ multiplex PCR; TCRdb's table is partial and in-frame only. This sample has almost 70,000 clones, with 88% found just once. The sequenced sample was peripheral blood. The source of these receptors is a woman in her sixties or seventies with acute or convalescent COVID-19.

CDR3 nucleotides: TGCGCCAGGCCCCGGGGGAGCGGGGGGCCGGGCGAGCAGTACTTC. Protein product: CARPRGSGGPGEQYF. The rearrangement links TRBV23-1 to TRBJ2-7; 9 bases are a match to TRBD2. TRBV23-1 is designated an ORF whose function remains uncertain. The trim removed 9 bases at V and 6 bases at J, leaving 15 bases unmatched. The CDR3 spans 15 residues.

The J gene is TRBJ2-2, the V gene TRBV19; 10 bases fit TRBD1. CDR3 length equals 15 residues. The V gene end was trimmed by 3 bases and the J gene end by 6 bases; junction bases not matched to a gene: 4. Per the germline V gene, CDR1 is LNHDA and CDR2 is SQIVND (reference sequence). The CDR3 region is CASSMGQGSAGELFF. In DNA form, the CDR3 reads TGTGCCAGTAGTATGGGACAGGGGAGTGCCGGGGAGCTGTTTTTT.

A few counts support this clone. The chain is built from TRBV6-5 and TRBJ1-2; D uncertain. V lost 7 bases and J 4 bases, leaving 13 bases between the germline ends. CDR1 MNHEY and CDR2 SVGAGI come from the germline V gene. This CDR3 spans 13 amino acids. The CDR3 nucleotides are TGTGCCAGCAACCCCAGTAGCGGCTATGGCTACACCTTC. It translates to CASNPSSGYGYTF.

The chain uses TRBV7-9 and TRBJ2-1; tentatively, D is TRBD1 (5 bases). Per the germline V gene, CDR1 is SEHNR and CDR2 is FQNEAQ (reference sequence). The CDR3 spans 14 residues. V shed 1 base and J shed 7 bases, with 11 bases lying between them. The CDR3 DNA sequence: TGTGCCAGCAGCTTAGTAGAAGGGGCAAATGAGCAGTTCTTC. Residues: CASSLVEGANEQFF.

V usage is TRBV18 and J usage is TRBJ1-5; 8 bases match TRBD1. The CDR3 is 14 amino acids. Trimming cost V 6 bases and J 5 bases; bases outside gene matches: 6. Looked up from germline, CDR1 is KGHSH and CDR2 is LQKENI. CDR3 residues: CASSPGQGDQPQHF. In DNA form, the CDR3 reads TGTGCCAGCTCGCCTGGACAGGGCGATCAGCCCCAGCATTTT.

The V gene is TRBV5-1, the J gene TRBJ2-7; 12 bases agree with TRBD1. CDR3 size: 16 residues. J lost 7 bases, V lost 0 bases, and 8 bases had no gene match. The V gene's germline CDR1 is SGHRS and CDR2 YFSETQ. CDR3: CASSLEVLGQGAEQYF. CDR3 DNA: TGCGCCAGCAGCTTGGAGGTTTTGGGACAGGGGGCGGAGCAGTACTTC.

CDR3 amino acids: CASSLGPSGAVSSTDTQYF. CDR3 sequence (DNA): TGTGCCAGCAGCTTAGGTCCTAGCGGAGCCGTTTCTAGCACAGATACGCAGTATTTT. This rearrangement joins TRBV7-6 to TRBJ2-3; 7 positions match TRBD2. This CDR3 spans 19 amino acids. Germline loops: CDR1 SGHVS, CDR2 FNYEAQ. V lost 1 base to trimming and J lost 0 bases; unmatched junction nucleotides: 13. Looking up the rest from reference TRBV7-6 and TRBJ2-3 gives the full variable domain: GAGVSQSPRYKVTKRGQDVALRCDPISGHVSLYWYRQALGQGPEFLTYFNYEAQQDKSGLPNDRFSAERPEGSISTLTIQRTEQRDSAMYRCASSLGPSGAVSSTDTQYFGPGTRLTVL.

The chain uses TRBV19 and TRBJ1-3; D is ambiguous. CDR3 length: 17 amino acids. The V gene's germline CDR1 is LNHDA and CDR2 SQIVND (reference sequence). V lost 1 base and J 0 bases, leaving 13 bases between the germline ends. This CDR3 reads CASSIVGGFNSGNTIYF. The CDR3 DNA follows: TGTGCCAGTAGTATAGTTGGCGGCTTTAACTCTGGAAACACCATATATTTT.

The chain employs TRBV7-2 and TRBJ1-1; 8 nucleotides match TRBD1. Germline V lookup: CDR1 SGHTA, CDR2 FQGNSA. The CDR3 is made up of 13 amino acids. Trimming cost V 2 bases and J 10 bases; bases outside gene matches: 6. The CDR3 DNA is TGTGCCAGCAGCTTAAAGACAGGGGTTGGAGCTTTCTTT. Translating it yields CASSLKTGVGAFF.

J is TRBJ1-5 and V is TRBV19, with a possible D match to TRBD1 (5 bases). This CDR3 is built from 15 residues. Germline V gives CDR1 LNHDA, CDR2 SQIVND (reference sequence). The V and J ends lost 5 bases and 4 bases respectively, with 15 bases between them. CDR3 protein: CASSWAGNRNQPQHF. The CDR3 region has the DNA TGTGCCAGTAGTTGGGCCGGCAACAGGAATCAGCCCCAGCATTTT. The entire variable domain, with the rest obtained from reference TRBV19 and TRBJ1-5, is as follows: DGGITQSPKYLFRKEGQNVTLSCEQNLNHDAMYWYRQDPGQGLRLIYYSQIVNDFQKGDIAEGYSVSREKKESFPLTVTSAQKNPTAFYLCASSWAGNRNQPQHFGDGTRLSIL.

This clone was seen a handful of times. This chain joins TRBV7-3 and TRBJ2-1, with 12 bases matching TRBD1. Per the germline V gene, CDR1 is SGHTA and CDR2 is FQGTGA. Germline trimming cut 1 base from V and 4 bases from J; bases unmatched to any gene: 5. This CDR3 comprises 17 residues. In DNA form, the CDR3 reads TGTGCCAGCAGCTTAATAGGGACAGGGGGCCGGTACAATGAGCAGTTCTTC. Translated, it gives CASSLIGTGGRYNEQFF.

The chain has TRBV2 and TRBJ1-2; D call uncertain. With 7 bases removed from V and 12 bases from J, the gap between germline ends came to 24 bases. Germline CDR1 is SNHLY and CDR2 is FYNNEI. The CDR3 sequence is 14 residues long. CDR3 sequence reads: CASTSDSALWLDTF. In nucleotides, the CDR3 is TGTGCCAGCACCTCAGATTCCGCCCTATGGCTAGACACCTTC.

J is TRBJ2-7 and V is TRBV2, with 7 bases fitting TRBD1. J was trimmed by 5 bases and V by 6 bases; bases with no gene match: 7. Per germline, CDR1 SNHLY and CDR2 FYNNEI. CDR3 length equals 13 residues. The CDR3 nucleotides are TGTGCCAGCAGAGTGGACAGGTCCCACGAGCAGTACTTC. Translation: CASRVDRSHEQYF.

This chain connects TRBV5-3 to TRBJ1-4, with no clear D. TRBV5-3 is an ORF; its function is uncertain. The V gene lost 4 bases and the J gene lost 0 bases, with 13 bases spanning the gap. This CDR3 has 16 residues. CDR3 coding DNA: TGTGCCAGAAGCCCCGGGCCGGGGACAACTAATGAAAAACTGTTTTTT. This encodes CARSPGPGTTNEKLFF.

CDR3 coding DNA: TGTGCCTGGAGTTTGCAGGGGACGGTCAATCAGCCCCAGCATTTT. Amino acid sequence: CAWSLQGTVNQPQHF. The chain is built from TRBV30 and TRBJ1-5, with D possibly being TRBD1 (6 bases). V shed 2 bases and J shed 3 bases, with 14 bases lying between them. CDR1 is GTSNPN, CDR2 SVGIG, per germline (reference sequence). This CDR3 contains 15 residues.